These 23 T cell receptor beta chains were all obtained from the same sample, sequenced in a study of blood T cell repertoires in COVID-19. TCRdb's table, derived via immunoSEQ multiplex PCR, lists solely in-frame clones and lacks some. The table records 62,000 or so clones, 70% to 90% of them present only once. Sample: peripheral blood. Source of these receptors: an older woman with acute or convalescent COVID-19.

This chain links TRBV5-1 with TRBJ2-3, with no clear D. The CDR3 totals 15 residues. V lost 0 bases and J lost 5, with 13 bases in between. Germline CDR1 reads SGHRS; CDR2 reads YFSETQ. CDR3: CASSLESRVRDTQYF. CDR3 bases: TGCGCCAGCAGCTTGGAGTCCCGGGTACGAGATACGCAGTATTTT.

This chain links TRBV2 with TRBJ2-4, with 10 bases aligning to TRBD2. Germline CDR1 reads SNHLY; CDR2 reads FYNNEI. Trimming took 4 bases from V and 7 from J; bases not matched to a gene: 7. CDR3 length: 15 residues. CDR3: CASSVRTSGSNIQYF. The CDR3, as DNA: TGTGCCAGCAGTGTCCGGACTAGCGGCTCGAACATTCAGTACTTC. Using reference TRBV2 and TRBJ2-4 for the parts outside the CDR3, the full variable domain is EPEVTQTPSHQVTQMGQEVILRCVPISNHLYFYWYRQILGQKVEFLVSFYNNEISEKSEIFDDQFSVERPDGSNFTLKIRSTKLEDSAMYFCASSVRTSGSNIQYFGAGTRLSVL.

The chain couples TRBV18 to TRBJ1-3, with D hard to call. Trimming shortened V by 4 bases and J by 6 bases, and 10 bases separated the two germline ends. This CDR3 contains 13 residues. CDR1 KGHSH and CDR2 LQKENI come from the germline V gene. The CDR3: CASSRGEENTIYF. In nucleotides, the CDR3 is TGTGCCAGCTCACGCGGAGAGGAAAACACCATATATTTT.

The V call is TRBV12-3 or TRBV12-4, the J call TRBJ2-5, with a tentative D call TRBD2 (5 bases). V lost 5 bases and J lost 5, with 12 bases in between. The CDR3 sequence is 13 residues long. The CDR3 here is CASSRGSRETQYF. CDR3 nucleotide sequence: TGTGCCAGCAGTCGGGGATCGAGGGAGACCCAGTACTTC.

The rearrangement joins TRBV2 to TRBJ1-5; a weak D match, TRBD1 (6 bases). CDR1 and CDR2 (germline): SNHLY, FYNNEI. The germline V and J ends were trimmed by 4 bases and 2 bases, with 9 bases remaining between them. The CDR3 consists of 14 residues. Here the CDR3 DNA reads TGTGCCAGCAGTGGTTCAGGGGGCAATCAGCCCCAGCATTTT. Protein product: CASSGSGGNQPQHF.

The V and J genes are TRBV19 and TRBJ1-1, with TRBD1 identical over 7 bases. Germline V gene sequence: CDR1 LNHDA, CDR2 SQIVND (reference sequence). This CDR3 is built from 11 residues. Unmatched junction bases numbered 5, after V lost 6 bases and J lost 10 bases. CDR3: CASRYRGLAFF. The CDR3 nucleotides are TGTGCCAGTAGGTACAGGGGTTTAGCTTTCTTT.

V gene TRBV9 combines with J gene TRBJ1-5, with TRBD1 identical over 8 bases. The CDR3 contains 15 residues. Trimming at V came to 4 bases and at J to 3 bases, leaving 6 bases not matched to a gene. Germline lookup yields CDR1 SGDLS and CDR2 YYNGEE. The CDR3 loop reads CASSPGDRINQPQHF. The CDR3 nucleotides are TGTGCCAGCAGCCCCGGGGACAGGATCAATCAGCCCCAGCATTTT.

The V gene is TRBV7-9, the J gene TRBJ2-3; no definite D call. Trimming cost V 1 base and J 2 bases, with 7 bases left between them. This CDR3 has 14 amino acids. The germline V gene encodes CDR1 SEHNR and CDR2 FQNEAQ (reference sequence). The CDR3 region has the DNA TGTGCCAGCAGCTTAGACTACACCACAGATACGCAGTATTTT. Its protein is CASSLDYTTDTQYF.

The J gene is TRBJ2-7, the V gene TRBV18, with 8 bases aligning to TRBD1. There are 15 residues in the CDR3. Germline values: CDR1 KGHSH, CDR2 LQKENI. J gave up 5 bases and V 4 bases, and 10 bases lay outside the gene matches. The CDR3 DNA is TGTGCCAGCTCACTTGACCAGGGGGCGTTCGACGAGCAGTACTTC. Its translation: CASSLDQGAFDEQYF.

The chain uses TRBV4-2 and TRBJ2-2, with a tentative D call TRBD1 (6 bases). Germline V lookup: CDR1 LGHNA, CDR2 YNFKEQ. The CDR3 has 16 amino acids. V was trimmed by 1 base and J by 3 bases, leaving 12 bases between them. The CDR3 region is CASSQVGGQYTGELFF. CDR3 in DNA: TGTGCCAGCAGCCAAGTCGGTGGACAGTACACCGGGGAGCTGTTTTTT.

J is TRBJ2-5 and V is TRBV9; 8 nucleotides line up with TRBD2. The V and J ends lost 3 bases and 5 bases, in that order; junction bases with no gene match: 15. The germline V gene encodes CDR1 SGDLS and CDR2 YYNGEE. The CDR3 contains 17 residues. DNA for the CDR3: TGTGCCAGCAGCGACAAGGTCGGGGGGGGAAATAGGGAGACCCAGTACTTC. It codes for CASSDKVGGGNRETQYF. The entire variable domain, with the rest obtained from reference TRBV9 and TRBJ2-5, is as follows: DSGVTQTPKHLITATGQRVTLRCSPRSGDLSVYWYQQSLDQGLQFLIQYYNGEERAKGNILERFSAQQFPDLHSELNLSSLELGDSALYFCASSDKVGGGNRETQYFGPGTRLLVL.

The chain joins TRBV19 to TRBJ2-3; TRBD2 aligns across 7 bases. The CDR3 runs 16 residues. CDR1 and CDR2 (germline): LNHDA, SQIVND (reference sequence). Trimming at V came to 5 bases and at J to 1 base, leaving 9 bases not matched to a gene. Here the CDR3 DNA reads TGTGCCAGTAGTCCCAGCGGGGCCAGGGGCACAGATACGCAGTATTTT. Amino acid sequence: CASSPSGARGTDTQYF.

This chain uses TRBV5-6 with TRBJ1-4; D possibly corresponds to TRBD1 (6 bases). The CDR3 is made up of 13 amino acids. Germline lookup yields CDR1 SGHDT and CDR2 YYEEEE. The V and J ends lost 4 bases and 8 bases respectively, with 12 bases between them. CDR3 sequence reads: CASSARDTEKLFF. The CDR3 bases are TGTGCCAGCAGCGCCCGGGACACCGAAAAACTGTTTTTT.

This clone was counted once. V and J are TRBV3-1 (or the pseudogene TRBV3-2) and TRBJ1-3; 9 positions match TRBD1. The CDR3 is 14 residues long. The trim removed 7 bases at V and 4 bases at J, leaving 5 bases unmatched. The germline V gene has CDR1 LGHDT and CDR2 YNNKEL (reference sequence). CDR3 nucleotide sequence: TGTGCCAGCATTGGACAGGGGTCAGGAAACACCATATATTTT. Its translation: CASIGQGSGNTIYF.

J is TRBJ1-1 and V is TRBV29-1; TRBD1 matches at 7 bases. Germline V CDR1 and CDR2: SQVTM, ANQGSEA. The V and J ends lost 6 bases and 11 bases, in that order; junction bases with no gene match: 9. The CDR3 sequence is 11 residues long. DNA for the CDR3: TGCAGCGTCGGACAGGCCCGAGGGGCTTTCTTT. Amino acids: CSVGQARGAFF.

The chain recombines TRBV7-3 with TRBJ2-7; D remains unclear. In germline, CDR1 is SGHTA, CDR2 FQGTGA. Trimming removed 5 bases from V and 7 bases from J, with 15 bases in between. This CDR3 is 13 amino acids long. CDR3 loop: CASSLGPSMEQYF. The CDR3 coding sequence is TGTGCCAGCAGCCTCGGTCCCTCTATGGAGCAGTACTTC.

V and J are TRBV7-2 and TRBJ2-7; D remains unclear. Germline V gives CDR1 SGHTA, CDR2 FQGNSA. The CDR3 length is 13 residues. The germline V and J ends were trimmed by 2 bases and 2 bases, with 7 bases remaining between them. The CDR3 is CASSLFHPYEQYF. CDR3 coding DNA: TGTGCCAGCAGCTTATTTCATCCCTACGAGCAGTACTTC. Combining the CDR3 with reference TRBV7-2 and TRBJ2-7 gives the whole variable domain GAGVSQSPSNKVTEKGKDVELRCDPISGHTALYWYRQSLGQGLEFLIYFQGNSAPDKSGLPSDRFSAERTGGSVSTLTIQRTQQEDSAVYLCASSLFHPYEQYFGPGTRLTVT.

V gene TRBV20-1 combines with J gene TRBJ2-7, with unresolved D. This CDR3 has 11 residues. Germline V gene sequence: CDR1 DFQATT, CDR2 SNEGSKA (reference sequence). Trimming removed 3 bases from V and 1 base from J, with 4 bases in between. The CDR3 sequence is CSASQSYEQYF. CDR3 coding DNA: TGCAGTGCTAGTCAGTCCTACGAGCAGTACTTC.

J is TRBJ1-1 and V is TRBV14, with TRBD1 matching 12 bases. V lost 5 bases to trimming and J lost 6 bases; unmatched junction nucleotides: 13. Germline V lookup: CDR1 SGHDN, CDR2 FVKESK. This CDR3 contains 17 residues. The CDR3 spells CASSYLRGTGGSSEAFF. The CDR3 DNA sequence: TGTGCCAGCAGCTACCTTCGGGGGACAGGGGGCTCTTCTGAAGCTTTCTTT.

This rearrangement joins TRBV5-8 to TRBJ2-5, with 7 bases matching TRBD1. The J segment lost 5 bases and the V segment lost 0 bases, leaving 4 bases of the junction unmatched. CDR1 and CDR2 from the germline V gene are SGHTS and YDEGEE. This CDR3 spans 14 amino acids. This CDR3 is CASSLGGGMETQYF. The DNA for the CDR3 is TGTGCCAGCAGCTTGGGAGGGGGCATGGAGACCCAGTACTTC.

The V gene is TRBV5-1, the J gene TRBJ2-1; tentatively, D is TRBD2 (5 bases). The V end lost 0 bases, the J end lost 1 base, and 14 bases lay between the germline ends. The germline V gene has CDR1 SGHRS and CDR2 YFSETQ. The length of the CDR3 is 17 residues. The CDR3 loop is CASSLVGGSSSYNEQFF. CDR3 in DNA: TGCGCCAGCAGCTTGGTTGGAGGAAGTAGTTCCTACAATGAGCAGTTCTTC.

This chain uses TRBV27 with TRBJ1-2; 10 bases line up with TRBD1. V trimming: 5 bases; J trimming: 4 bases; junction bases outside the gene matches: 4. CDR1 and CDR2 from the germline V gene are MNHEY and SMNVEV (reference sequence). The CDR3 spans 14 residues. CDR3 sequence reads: CASSPGTGVYGYTF. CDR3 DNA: TGTGCCAGCAGTCCCGGGACAGGGGTCTATGGCTACACCTTC.

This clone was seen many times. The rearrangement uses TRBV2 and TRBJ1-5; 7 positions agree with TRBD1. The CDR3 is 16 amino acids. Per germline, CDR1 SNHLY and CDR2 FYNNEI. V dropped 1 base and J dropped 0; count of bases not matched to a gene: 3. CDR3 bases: TGTGCCAGCAGTGAAGGGACAGGAATTAGCAATCAGCCCCAGCATTTT. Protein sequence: CASSEGTGISNQPQHF.